These T cell receptor beta chains were read from a single sample in a study of T-cell memory formation after mild COVID-19. In TCRdb, the 5' RACE reads were re-called with MiXCR into one record per CDR3 protein. The data contain 450,000 to 650,000 distinct CDR3 sequences, approximately 20% of them seen just once; the ten biggest clones take up approximately 12%. Sequencing used PBMCs or a T cell subset sorted from them (not recorded which). The receptor source for this set is an adult woman who had mild COVID-19 (a few samples of this study predate the infection). Cell type and time point are not known. CDR3s include the opening cysteine and the closing phenylalanine or tryptophan. Each record gives: clone size, J gene, D gene, V gene, CDR3 protein, CDR3 DNA. D genes are given only for firm matches. A clone size is listed for some rows: how often the clone was seen (once, few, many), or a class if it is expanded.

clone_size: NA
j_call: TRBJ2-5
d_call: NA
v_call: TRBV11-3
cdr3_aa: CASRSDPAQQYF
cdr3_nt: TGTGCCAGCAGATCAGACCCAGCTCAGCAGTACTTC

clone_size: NA
j_call: TRBJ1-1
d_call: TRBD1
v_call: TRBV30
cdr3_aa: CAWNGQVNTEAFF
cdr3_nt: TGTGCCTGGAACGGACAGGTGAACACTGAAGCTTTCTTT

clone_size: NA
j_call: TRBJ1-1
d_call: NA
v_call: TRBV5-1
cdr3_aa: CASRTLENTEAFF
cdr3_nt: TGCGCCAGCAGAACGTTGGAGAACACTGAAGCTTTCTTT

clone_size: few
j_call: TRBJ1-2
d_call: NA
v_call: TRBV18
cdr3_aa: CASDSRDNYGYTF
cdr3_nt: TGTGCCAGCGACTCTCGGGATAACTATGGCTACACCTTC

clone_size: NA
j_call: TRBJ2-5
d_call: TRBD2
v_call: TRBV20-1
cdr3_aa: CSARELSGTSGIETQYF
cdr3_nt: TGCAGTGCTAGAGAATTATCCGGGACTAGCGGGATCGAGACCCAGTACTTC

clone_size: few
j_call: TRBJ1-5
d_call: NA
v_call: TRBV2
cdr3_aa: CASSRDGGYQPQHF
cdr3_nt: TGTGCCAGCAGCCGAGACGGGGGGTATCAGCCCCAGCATTTT

clone_size: few
j_call: TRBJ1-1
d_call: NA
v_call: TRBV4-3
cdr3_aa: CASSFRTDHTEAFF
cdr3_nt: TGCGCCAGCAGCTTTCGGACGGACCACACTGAAGCTTTCTTT

clone_size: NA
j_call: TRBJ1-1
d_call: NA
v_call: TRBV19
cdr3_aa: CASHSPGHTNTEAFF
cdr3_nt: TGTGCCAGTCACTCACCAGGGCACACGAACACTGAAGCTTTCTTT

clone_size: NA
j_call: TRBJ2-5
d_call: TRBD1
v_call: TRBV3-1
cdr3_aa: CASSHQGQWDGETQYF
cdr3_nt: TGTGCCAGCAGCCACCAGGGACAGTGGGATGGGGAGACCCAGTACTTC

clone_size: NA
j_call: TRBJ1-3
d_call: NA
v_call: TRBV9
cdr3_aa: CASSDRQNPDRVGNTIYF
cdr3_nt: TGTGCCAGCAGCGACCGACAGAATCCGGACCGGGTAGGAAACACCATATATTTT

clone_size: NA
j_call: TRBJ2-1
d_call: NA
v_call: TRBV5-1
cdr3_aa: CASSLFPGNEQFF
cdr3_nt: TGCGCCAGCAGCTTGTTCCCCGGGAATGAGCAGTTCTTC

clone_size: NA
j_call: TRBJ2-2
d_call: TRBD2
v_call: TRBV6-6
cdr3_aa: CAAESGTKNYGELFF
cdr3_nt: TGTGCCGCCGAGTCCGGGACTAAAAACTACGGGGAGCTGTTTTTT

clone_size: once
j_call: TRBJ2-3
d_call: TRBD1
v_call: TRBV6-2/TRBV6-3
cdr3_aa: CASNNPGGAKDTQYF
cdr3_nt: TGTGCCAGCAATAACCCAGGGGGCGCGAAAGATACGCAGTATTTT

clone_size: few
j_call: TRBJ2-7
d_call: TRBD2
v_call: TRBV5-1
cdr3_aa: CASSGLASGSYEQYF
cdr3_nt: TGCGCCAGCAGCGGGTTAGCTAGCGGCAGTTACGAGCAGTACTTC

clone_size: few
j_call: TRBJ2-3
d_call: NA
v_call: TRBV3-1
cdr3_aa: CASSQAGLAGDTQYF
cdr3_nt: TGTGCCAGCAGCCAAGCCGGCCTAGCCGGGGATACGCAGTATTTT

clone_size: few
j_call: TRBJ1-2
d_call: NA
v_call: TRBV20-1
cdr3_aa: CSASEPSALLYGYTF
cdr3_nt: TGCAGTGCTAGCGAGCCGTCAGCCTTATTGTATGGCTACACCTTC

clone_size: NA
j_call: TRBJ2-1
d_call: NA
v_call: TRBV27
cdr3_aa: CASSLTRLDEQFF
cdr3_nt: TGTGCCAGCAGCTTGACTAGATTGGATGAGCAGTTCTTC

clone_size: NA
j_call: TRBJ2-1
d_call: NA
v_call: TRBV3-1
cdr3_aa: CASSQYGNEQFF
cdr3_nt: TGTGCCAGCAGCCAATACGGCAATGAGCAGTTCTTC

clone_size: NA
j_call: TRBJ2-7
d_call: TRBD1
v_call: TRBV29-1
cdr3_aa: CSVGDRGFHEQYF
cdr3_nt: TGCAGCGTTGGGGACAGGGGATTCCACGAGCAGTACTTC

clone_size: NA
j_call: TRBJ2-5
d_call: TRBD2
v_call: TRBV6-5
cdr3_aa: CASSNGGRETQYF
cdr3_nt: TGTGCCAGCAGTAACGGCGGGAGAGAGACCCAGTACTTC

clone_size: many
j_call: TRBJ2-7
d_call: TRBD2
v_call: TRBV4-1
cdr3_aa: CASSQEPSGVSYEQYF
cdr3_nt: TGCGCCAGCAGCCAAGAGCCTAGCGGGGTTTCCTACGAGCAGTACTTC

clone_size: few
j_call: TRBJ2-2
d_call: TRBD2
v_call: TRBV7-9
cdr3_aa: CASTLGRAGGWSTGELFF
cdr3_nt: TGTGCCAGCACCTTAGGCCGAGCGGGAGGGTGGAGCACCGGGGAGCTGTTTTTT

clone_size: NA
j_call: TRBJ2-6
d_call: TRBD1
v_call: TRBV5-1
cdr3_aa: CASSLAGVSGTGISGANVLTF
cdr3_nt: TGCGCCAGCAGCTTGGCGGGTGTCTCCGGGACAGGGATCTCTGGGGCCAACGTCCTGACTTTC

clone_size: NA
j_call: TRBJ2-7
d_call: TRBD2
v_call: TRBV19
cdr3_aa: CASSSQREAYEQYF
cdr3_nt: TGTGCCAGTAGTTCCCAGCGGGAGGCCTACGAGCAGTACTTC

clone_size: few
j_call: TRBJ2-7
d_call: NA
v_call: TRBV6-5
cdr3_aa: CASRPPADSDEQYF
cdr3_nt: TGTGCCAGCAGGCCACCTGCGGACAGCGACGAGCAGTACTTC

clone_size: NA
j_call: TRBJ2-5
d_call: NA
v_call: TRBV7-8
cdr3_aa: CASSNGGLEETQYF
cdr3_nt: TGTGCCAGCAGCAACGGGGGTTTGGAAGAGACCCAGTACTTC

clone_size: NA
j_call: TRBJ2-2
d_call: NA
v_call: TRBV12-3/TRBV12-4
cdr3_aa: CASSWQEANTGELFF
cdr3_nt: TGTGCCAGCAGTTGGCAGGAGGCGAACACCGGGGAGCTGTTTTTT

clone_size: few
j_call: TRBJ2-7
d_call: NA
v_call: TRBV4-1
cdr3_aa: CASSQDGLRIEQYF
cdr3_nt: TGCGCCAGCAGCCAAGATGGTTTGAGGATCGAGCAGTACTTC

clone_size: few
j_call: TRBJ2-3
d_call: TRBD1
v_call: TRBV4-1
cdr3_aa: CASSARGHSTDTQYF
cdr3_nt: TGCGCCAGCAGTGCGAGGGGGCATAGCACAGATACGCAGTATTTT

clone_size: NA
j_call: TRBJ2-7
d_call: NA
v_call: TRBV7-2
cdr3_aa: CASSKDGAAEQYF
cdr3_nt: TGTGCCAGCAGCAAAGACGGAGCCGCCGAGCAGTACTTC

clone_size: few
j_call: TRBJ2-1
d_call: NA
v_call: TRBV4-1
cdr3_aa: CASSPRLDPLEQFF
cdr3_nt: TGCGCCAGCAGCCCCCGACTGGATCCGCTTGAGCAGTTCTTC

clone_size: few
j_call: TRBJ1-1
d_call: NA
v_call: TRBV5-1
cdr3_aa: CASSYDGTEAFF
cdr3_nt: TGCGCCAGCAGCTACGACGGCACTGAAGCTTTCTTT

clone_size: few
j_call: TRBJ2-7
d_call: TRBD2
v_call: TRBV7-2
cdr3_aa: CASSSGLAGGSYEQYF
cdr3_nt: TGTGCCAGCAGCTCAGGACTAGCGGGAGGCTCCTACGAGCAGTACTTC